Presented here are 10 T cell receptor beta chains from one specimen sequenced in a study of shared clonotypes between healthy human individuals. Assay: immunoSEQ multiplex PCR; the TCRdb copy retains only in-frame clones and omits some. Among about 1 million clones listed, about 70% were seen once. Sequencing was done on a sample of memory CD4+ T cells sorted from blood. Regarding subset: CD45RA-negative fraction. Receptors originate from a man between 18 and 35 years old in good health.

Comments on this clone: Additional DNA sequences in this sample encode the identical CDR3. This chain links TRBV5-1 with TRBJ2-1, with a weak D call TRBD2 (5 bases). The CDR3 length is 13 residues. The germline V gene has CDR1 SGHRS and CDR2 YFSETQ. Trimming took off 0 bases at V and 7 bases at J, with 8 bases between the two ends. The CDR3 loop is CASSLAGVNEQFF. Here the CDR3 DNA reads TGCGCCAGCAGCTTGGCCGGGGTAAATGAGCAGTTCTTC.

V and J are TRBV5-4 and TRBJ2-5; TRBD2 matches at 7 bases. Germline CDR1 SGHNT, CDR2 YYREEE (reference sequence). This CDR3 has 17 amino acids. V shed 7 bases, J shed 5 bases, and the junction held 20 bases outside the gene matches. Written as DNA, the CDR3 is TGTGCCAGCTGGGTGCGGTCGGGGGAGGGCGGAGGGGAGACCCAGTACTTC. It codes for CASWVRSGEGGGETQYF.

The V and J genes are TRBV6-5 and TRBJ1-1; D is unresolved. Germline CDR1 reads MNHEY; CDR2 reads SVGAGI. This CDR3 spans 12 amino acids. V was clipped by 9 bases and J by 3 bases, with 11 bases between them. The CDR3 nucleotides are TGTGCCAGTCGCGTCGGGGACACTGAAGCTTTCTTT. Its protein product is CASRVGDTEAFF.

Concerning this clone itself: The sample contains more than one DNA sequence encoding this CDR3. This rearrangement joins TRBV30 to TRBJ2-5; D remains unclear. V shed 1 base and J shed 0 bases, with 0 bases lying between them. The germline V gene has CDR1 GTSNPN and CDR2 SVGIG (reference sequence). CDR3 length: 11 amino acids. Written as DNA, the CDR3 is TGTGCCTGGAGTGACCAAGAGACCCAGTACTTC. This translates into CAWSDQETQYF.

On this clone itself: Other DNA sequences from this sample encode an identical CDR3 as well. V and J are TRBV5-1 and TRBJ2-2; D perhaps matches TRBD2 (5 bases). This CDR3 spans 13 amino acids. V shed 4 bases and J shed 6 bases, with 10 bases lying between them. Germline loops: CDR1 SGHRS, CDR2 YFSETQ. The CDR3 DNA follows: TGCGCCAGCAGCCCGCGGGTGGCCGGGGAGCTGTTTTTT. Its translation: CASSPRVAGELFF.

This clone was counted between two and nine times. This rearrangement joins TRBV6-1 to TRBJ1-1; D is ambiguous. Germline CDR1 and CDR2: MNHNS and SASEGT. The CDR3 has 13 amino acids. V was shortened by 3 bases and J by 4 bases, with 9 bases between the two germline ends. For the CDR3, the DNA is TGTGCCAGCAGTGATGAGCGCAGCACTGAAGCTTTCTTT. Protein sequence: CASSDERSTEAFF.

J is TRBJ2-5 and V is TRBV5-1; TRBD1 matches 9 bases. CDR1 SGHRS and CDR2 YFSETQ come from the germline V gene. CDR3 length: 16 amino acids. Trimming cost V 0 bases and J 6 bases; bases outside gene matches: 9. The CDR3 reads CASSLAGQGGRQTQYF. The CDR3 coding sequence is TGCGCCAGCAGCTTGGCGGGACAGGGTGGTCGGCAGACCCAGTACTTC.

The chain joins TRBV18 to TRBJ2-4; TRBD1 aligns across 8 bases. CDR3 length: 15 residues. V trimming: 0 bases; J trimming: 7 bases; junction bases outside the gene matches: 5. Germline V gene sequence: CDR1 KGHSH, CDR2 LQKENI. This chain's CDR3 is CASSPPRTGWNIQYF. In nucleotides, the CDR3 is TGTGCCAGCTCACCACCTAGGACAGGGTGGAACATTCAGTACTTC.

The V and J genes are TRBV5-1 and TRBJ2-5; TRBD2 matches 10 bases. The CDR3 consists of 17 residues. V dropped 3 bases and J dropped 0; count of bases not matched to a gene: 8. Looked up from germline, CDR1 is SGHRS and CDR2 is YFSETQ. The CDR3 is CASSSLAGARNQETQYF. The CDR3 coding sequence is TGCGCCAGCAGCTCCCTAGCGGGAGCCCGCAACCAAGAGACCCAGTACTTC.

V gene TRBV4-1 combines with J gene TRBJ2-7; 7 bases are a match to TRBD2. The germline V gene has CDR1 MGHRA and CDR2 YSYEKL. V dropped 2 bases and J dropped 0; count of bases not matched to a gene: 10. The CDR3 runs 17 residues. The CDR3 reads CASSQPQLALGSYEQYF. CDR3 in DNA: TGCGCCAGCAGCCAACCTCAACTAGCGTTAGGCTCCTACGAGCAGTACTTC.